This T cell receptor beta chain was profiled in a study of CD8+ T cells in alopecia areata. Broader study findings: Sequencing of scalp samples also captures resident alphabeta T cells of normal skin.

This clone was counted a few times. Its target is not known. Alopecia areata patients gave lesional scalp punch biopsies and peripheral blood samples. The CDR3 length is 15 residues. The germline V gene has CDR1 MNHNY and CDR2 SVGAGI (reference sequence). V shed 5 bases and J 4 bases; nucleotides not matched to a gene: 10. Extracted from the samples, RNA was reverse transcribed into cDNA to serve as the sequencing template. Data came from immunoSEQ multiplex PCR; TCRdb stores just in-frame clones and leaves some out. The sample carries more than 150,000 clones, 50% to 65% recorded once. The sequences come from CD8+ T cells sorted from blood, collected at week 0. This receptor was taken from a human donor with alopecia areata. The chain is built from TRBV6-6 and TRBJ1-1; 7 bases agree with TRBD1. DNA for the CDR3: TGTGCCAGCAGTATCAACAGGGGCGGAAGCACTGAAGCTTTCTTT. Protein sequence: CASSINRGGSTEAFF.